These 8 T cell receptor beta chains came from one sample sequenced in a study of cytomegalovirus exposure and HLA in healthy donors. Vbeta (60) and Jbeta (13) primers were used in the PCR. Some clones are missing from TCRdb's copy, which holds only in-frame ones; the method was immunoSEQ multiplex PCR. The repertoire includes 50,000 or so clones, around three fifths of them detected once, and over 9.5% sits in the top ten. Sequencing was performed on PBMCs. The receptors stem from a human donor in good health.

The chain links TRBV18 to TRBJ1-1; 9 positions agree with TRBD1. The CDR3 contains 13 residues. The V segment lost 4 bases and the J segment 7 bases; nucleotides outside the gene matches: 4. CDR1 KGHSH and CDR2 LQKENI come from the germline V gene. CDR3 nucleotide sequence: TGTGCCAGCTCACGACAGGGGGGATATGAAGCTTTCTTT. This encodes CASSRQGGYEAFF.

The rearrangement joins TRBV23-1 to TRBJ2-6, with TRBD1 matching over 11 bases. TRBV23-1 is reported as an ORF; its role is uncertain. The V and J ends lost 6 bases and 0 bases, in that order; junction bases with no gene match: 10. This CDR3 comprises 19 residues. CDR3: CASSPLVGQGGSGANVLTF. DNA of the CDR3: TGCGCCAGCAGCCCACTGGTGGGACAGGGGGGCTCTGGGGCCAACGTCCTGACTTTC.

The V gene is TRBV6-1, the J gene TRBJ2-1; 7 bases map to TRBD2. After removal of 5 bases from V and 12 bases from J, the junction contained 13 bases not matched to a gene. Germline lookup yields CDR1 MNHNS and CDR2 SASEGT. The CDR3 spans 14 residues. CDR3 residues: CASSPGLGVVGQFF. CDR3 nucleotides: TGTGCCAGCAGTCCTGGACTAGGGGTAGTTGGGCAGTTCTTC.

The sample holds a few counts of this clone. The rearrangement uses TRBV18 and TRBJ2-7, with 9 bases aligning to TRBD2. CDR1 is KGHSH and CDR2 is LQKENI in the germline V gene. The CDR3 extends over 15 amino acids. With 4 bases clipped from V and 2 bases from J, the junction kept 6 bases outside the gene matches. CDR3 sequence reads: CASSRRTSEAYEQYF. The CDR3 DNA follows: TGTGCCAGCTCACGACGGACTAGCGAAGCCTACGAGCAGTACTTC.

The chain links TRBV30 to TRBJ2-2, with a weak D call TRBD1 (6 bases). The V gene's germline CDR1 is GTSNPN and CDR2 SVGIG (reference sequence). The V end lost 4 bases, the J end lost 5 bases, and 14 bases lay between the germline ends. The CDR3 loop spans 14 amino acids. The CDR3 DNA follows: TGTGCCTGGAACCAGGGGAAGGAAACCGGGGAGCTGTTTTTT. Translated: CAWNQGKETGELFF.

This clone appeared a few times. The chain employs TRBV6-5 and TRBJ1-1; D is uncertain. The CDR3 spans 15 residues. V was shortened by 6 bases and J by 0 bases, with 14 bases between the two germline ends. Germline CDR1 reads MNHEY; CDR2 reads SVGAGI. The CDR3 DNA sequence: TGTGCCAGCAGCTTGAGGGCGGCGATGAACACTGAAGCTTTCTTT. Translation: CASSLRAAMNTEAFF.

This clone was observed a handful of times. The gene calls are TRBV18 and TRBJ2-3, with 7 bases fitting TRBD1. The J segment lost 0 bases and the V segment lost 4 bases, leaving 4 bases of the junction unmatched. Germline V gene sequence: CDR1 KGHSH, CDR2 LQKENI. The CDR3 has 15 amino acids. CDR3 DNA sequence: TGTGCCAGCTCACTAGACAGGGCGAGCACAGATACGCAGTATTTT. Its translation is CASSLDRASTDTQYF.

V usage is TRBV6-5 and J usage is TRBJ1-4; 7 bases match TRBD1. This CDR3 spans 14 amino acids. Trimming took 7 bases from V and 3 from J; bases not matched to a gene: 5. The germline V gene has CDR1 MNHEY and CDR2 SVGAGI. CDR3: CASTTGQPNEKLFF. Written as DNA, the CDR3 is TGTGCCAGCACTACGGGACAGCCTAATGAAAAACTGTTTTTT.